This T cell receptor (beta chain) was identified in a study of shared clonotypes between healthy human individuals. At deep level, the assay was performed. The table came from immunoSEQ multiplex PCR; TCRdb's copy has only in-frame clones and leaves some out. The data show 100,000 to 120,000 clones, approximately 70% seen once. The CDR3 is 16 residues long. With 9 bases removed from V and 1 base from J, the gap between germline ends came to 19 bases. Germline V gene sequence: CDR1 MDHEN, CDR2 SYDVKM. This chain joins TRBV28 and TRBJ2-4; no firm D call. This sequence originates from a woman in her twenties or thirties in good health. The sequencing sample was made of memory CD8+ T cells sorted from blood. Subset meaning: CD45RO+ cells pooled with CCR7-negative TemRA cells. In DNA form, the CDR3 reads TGTGCCAGTTCCAACTCCTTCCGGGCTGCCAAAAACATTCAGTACTTC. This translates into CASSNSFRAAKNIQYF.